This TCR beta chain was captured by sequencing in a study of OX40 agonist ivuxolimab in advanced cancers. For the study at large: Patients were treated with intravenous ivuxolimab, dosed at 0.01 to 10 mg/kg and infused every 2 weeks.

Study-wide results and caveats: Clonal expansion by week 6 occurred in CD4+ and CD8+ blood T cells (at 0.1 to 3.0 mg/kg). More expanded clones were found, on average, in CD8+ than in CD4+ T cells.

Data came from immunoSEQ multiplex PCR; TCRdb stores just in-frame clones and leaves some out. The sample contains about 73,000 clones, 92% of which appear only once. This clone was seen just once. Its antigen is currently unknown. The germline gives CDR1 SEHNR, CDR2 FQNEAQ (reference sequence). Trimming cost V 0 bases and J 3 bases; bases outside gene matches: 5. CDR3 length: 17 residues. Source: CD4+ or CD8+ T cells sorted from blood, taken in a trial of the OX40 agonist ivuxolimab. The chain carries TRBV7-9 and TRBJ2-3; TRBD2 aligns across 11 bases. The TCR sequence derives from an adult with an advanced solid tumor such as melanoma, head and neck, liver or kidney cancer. CDR3 protein: CASSLAIPSGGTDTQYF. In DNA, the CDR3 is TGTGCCAGCAGCTTAGCGATCCCTAGCGGGGGGACAGATACGCAGTATTTT.